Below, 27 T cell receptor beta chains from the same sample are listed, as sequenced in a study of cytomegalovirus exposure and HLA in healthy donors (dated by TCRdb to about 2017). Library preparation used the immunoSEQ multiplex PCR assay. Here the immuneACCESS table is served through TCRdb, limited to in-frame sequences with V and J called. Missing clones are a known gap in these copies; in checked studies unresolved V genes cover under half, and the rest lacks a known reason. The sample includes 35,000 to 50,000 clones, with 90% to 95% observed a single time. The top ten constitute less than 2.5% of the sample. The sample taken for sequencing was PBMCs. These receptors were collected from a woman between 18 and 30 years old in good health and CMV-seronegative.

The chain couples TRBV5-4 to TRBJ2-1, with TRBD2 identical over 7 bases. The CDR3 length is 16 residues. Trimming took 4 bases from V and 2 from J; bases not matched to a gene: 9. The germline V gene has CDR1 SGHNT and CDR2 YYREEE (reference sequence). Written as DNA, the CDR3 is TGTGCCAGCAGCGCCCCCGCTAGCGGACCCTACAATGAGCAGTTCTTC. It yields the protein CASSAPASGPYNEQFF.

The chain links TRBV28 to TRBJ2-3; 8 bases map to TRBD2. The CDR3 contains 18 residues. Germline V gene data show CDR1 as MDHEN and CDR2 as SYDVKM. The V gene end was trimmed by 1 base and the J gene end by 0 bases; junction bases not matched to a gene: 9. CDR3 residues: CASSLFGGGRPSTDTQYF. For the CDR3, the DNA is TGTGCCAGCAGTTTATTCGGGGGGGGCCGACCTAGCACAGATACGCAGTATTTT.

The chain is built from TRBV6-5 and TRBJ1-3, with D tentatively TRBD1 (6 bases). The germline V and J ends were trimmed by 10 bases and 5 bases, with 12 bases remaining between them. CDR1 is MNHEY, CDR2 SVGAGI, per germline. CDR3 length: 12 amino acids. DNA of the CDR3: TGTGCCACCCAGGACAGTCGAAACACCATATATTTT. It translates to CATQDSRNTIYF.

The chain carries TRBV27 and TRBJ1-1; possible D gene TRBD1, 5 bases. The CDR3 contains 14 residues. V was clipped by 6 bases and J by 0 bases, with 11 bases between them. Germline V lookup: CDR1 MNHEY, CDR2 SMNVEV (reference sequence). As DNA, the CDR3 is TGTGCCAGCAGACAGGAGTTTATGAACACTGAAGCTTTCTTT. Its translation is CASRQEFMNTEAFF.

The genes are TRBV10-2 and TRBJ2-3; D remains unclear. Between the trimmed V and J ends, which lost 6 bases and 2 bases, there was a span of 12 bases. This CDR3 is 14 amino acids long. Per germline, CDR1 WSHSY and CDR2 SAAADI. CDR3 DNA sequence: TGCGCCAGCAGGCCTCGAGCGAACACAGATACGCAGTATTTT. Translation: CASRPRANTDTQYF.

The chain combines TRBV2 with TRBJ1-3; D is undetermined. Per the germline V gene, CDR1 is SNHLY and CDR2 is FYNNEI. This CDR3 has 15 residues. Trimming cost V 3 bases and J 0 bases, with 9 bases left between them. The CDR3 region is CASSDTFSSGNTIYF. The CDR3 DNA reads TGTGCCAGCAGTGACACCTTCAGCTCTGGAAACACCATATATTTT.

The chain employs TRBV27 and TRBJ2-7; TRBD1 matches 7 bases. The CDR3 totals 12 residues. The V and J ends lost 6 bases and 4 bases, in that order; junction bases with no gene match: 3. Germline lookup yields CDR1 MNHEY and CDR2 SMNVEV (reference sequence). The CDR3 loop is CASSRDRYEQYF. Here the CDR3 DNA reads TGTGCCAGCAGCCGGGACAGATACGAGCAGTACTTC.

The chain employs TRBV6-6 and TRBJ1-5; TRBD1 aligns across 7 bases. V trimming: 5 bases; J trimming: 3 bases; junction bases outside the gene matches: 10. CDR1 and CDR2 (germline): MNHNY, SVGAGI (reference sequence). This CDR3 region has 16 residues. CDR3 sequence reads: CASSKQGGATNQPQHF. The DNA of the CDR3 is TGTGCCAGCAGTAAGCAGGGGGGCGCGACCAATCAGCCCCAGCATTTT.

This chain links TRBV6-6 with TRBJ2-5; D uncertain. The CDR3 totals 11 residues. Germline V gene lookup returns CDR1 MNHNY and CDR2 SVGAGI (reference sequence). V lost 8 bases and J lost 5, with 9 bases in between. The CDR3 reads CASQKLETQYF. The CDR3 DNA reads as TGTGCCAGCCAGAAATTGGAGACCCAGTACTTC.

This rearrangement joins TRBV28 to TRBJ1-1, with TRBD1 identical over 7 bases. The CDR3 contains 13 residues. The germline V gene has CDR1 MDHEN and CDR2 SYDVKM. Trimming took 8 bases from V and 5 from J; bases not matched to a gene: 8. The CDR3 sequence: CASFETGQTEAFF. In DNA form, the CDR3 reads TGTGCCAGCTTCGAGACAGGGCAGACTGAAGCTTTCTTT. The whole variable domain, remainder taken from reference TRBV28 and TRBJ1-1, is DVKVTQSSRYLVKRTGEKVFLECVQDMDHENMFWYRQDPGLGLRLIYFSYDVKMKEKGDIPEGYSVSREKKERFSLILESASTNQTSMYLCASFETGQTEAFFGQGTRLTVV.

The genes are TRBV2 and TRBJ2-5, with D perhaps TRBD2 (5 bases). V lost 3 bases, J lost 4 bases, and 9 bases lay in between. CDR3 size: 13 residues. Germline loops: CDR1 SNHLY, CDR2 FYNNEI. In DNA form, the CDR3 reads TGTGCCAGCAGTGAGGAGGTAACAGAGACCCAGTACTTC. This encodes CASSEEVTETQYF.

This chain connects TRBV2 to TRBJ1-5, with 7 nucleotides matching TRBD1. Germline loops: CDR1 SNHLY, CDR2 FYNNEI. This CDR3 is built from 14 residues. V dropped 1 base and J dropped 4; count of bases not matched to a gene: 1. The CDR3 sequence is CASSEGQGNQPQHF. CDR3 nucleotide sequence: TGTGCCAGCAGTGAAGGACAGGGTAATCAGCCCCAGCATTTT. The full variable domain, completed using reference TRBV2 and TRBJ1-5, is EPEVTQTPSHQVTQMGQEVILRCVPISNHLYFYWYRQILGQKVEFLVSFYNNEISEKSEIFDDQFSVERPDGSNFTLKIRSTKLEDSAMYFCASSEGQGNQPQHFGDGTRLSIL.

CDR3 loop: CASSFTGTSDEQYF. The CDR3 DNA is TGTGCCAGCAGCTTTACAGGGACGAGCGACGAGCAGTACTTC. The chain combines TRBV7-9 with TRBJ2-7; weak D call: TRBD1 (6 bases). This CDR3 has 14 amino acids. The V end was cut by 3 bases, the J end by 5 bases, with 14 bases between. Germline-derived CDR1 and CDR2 are SEHNR and FQNEAQ (reference sequence). The whole variable domain, remainder taken from reference TRBV7-9 and TRBJ2-7, is DTGVSQNPRHKITKRGQNVTFRCDPISEHNRLYWYRQTLGQGPEFLTYFQNEAQLEKSRLLSDRFSAERPKGSFSTLEIQRTEQGDSAMYLCASSFTGTSDEQYFGPGTRLTVT.

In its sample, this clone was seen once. DNA for the CDR3: TGTGCCAGCAGTTTAGGGCCAGGGGGCGGCACTGAAGCTTTCTTT. Its protein product is CASSLGPGGGTEAFF. The J gene is TRBJ1-1, the V gene TRBV27; the match to TRBD1 covers 8 bases. The length of the CDR3 is 15 residues. Per germline, CDR1 MNHEY and CDR2 SMNVEV (reference sequence). Trimming removed 2 bases from V and 4 bases from J; junction bases left unmatched: 6.

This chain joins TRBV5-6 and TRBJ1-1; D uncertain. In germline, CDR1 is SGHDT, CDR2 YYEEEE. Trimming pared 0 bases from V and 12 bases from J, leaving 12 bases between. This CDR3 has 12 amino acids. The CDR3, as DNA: TGTGCCAGCAGCTTGGGCGGCAAATTGTCTTTCTTT. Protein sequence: CASSLGGKLSFF.

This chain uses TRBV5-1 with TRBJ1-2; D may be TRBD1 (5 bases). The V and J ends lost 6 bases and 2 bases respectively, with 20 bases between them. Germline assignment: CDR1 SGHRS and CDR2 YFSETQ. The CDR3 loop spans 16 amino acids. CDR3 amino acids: CASKVNSGLLNYGYTF. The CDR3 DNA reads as TGCGCCAGCAAAGTCAATTCGGGACTTCTGAACTATGGCTACACCTTC.

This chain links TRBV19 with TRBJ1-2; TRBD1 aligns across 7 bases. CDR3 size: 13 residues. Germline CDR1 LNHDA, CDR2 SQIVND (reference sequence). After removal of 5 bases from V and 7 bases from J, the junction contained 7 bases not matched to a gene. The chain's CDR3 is CASSAQGLSGYTF. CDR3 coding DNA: TGTGCCAGTAGTGCACAGGGGCTTTCTGGCTACACCTTC.

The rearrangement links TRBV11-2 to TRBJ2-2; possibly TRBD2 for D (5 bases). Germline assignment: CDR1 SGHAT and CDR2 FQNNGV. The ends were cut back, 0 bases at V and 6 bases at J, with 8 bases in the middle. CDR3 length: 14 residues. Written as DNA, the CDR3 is TGTGCCAGCAGCTTAGATCGAGGGTCCGGGGAGCTGTTTTTT. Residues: CASSLDRGSGELFF.

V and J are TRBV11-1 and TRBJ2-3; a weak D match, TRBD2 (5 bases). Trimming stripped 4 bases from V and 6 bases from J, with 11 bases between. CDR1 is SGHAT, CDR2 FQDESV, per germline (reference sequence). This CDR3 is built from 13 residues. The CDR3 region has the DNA TGTGCCAGCAGCTCCGGGGTGGTCGATACGCAGTATTTT. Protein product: CASSSGVVDTQYF.

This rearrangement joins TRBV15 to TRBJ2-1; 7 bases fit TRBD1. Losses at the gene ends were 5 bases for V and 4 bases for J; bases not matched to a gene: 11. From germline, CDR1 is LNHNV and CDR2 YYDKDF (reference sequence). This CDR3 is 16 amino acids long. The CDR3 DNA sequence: TGTGCCACCAGCTACCGACAGGGCGAAGTGTACAATGAGCAGTTCTTC. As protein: CATSYRQGEVYNEQFF.

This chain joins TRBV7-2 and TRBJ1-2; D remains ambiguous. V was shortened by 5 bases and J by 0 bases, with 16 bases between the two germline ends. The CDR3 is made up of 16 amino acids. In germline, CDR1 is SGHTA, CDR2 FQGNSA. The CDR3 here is CASSVTPQAANYGYTF. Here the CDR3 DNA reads TGTGCCAGCAGCGTCACACCCCAGGCTGCTAACTATGGCTACACCTTC.

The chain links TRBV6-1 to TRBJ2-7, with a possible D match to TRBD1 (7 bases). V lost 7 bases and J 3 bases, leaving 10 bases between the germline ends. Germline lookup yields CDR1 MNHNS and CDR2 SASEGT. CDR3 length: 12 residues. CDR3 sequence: CASTQGGYEQYF. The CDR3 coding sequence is TGTGCCAGCACCCAGGGGGGCTACGAGCAGTACTTC.

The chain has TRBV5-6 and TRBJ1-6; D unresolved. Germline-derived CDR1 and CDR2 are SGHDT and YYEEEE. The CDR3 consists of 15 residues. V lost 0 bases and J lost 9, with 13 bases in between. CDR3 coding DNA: TGTGCCAGCAGCTTGGGCGTGGGGAGCGGTTCACCCCTCCACTTT. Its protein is CASSLGVGSGSPLHF.

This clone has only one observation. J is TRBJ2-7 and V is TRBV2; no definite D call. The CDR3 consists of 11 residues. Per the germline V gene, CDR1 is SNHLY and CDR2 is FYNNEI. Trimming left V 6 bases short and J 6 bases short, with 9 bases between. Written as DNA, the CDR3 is TGTGCCAGCAGGTTACAGAGCGAGCAGTACTTC. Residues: CASRLQSEQYF.

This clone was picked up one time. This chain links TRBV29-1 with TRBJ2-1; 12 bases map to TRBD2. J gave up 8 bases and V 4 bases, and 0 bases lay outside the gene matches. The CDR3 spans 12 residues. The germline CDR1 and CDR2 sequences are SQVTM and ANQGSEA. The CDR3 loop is CSVGLAGDEQFF. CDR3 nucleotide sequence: TGCAGCGTTGGACTAGCGGGAGATGAGCAGTTCTTC.

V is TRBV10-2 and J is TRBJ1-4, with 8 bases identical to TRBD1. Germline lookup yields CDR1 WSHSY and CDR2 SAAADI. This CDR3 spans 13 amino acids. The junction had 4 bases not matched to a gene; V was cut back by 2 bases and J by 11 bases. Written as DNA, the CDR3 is TGCGCCAGCAGTGAGACAGGGGGAATGAAACTGTTTTTT. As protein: CASSETGGMKLFF.

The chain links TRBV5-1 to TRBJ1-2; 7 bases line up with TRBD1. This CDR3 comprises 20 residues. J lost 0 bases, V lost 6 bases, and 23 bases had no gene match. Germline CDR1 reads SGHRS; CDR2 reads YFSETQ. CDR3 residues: CASTPGGGGALLIANYGYTF. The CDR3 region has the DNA TGCGCCAGCACCCCAGGAGGAGGGGGCGCCTTACTTATAGCTAACTATGGCTACACCTTC.